The rows below give T cell receptor beta chains drawn from one sample of a study of blood T cells in healthy people across ages. Using its own MiXCR run on the 5' RACE reads, TCRdb lists one record per CDR3 protein. The table records roughly 800,000 distinct CDR3 sequences, 58% of them present only once. The sample comprised blood. The receptors stem from a man aged 25-45 years in good health. The CDR3 runs from the conserved cysteine through the conserved F or W.

TRBV7-8	TRBJ2-1	CASSSGGAYEQFF
TRBV30	TRBJ2-7	CAWKGQAYEQYF
TRBV10-3	TRBJ2-7	CAIRTGLAGELYEQYF
TRBV20-1	TRBJ1-5	CSAREIPHAYSNQPQHF
TRBV20-1	-	CSARVEGTLNYEQYF
TRBV20-1	TRBJ2-5	CSADLGSLAPETQYF
TRBV6-5	-	CASSPPGTGANEQYF
TRBV10-3	TRBJ1-1	CAISEKGKAFF
TRBV27	-	CASSDSPTEARYEQYF
TRBV18	TRBJ2-3	CASSPRLGTADTQYF
TRBV29-1	TRBJ2-5	CSVLAGVQETQYF
TRBV5-4	TRBJ2-3	CASRSGGTDTQYF
TRBV4-2	TRBJ2-4	CASSQPPGPHPSKGRNIQYF
TRBV12-3/TRBV12-4	TRBJ1-5	CASSPGQGGQYSNQPQHF
TRBV7-2	TRBJ1-4	CASSPRPYEKLFF
TRBV27	TRBJ2-7	CASSYSSGTETYEQYF
TRBV11-2	TRBJ2-5	CASSRGAGVVETQYF
TRBV6-5	-	CASSYSIPSEDYEQYF
TRBV19	TRBJ2-3	CGAGPQHTDTQYF
TRBV7-9	TRBJ1-2	CASSSNRAHYGYTF
TRBV7-2	TRBJ1-5	CASSRFLGWTQHF
TRBV20-1	TRBJ2-5	CSAAPGGVSSEQYF
TRBV4-3	TRBJ2-7	CASSRNTGWHEQYF
TRBV4-3	TRBJ2-7	CASSQDRSVYEQYF
TRBV6-2/TRBV6-3	TRBJ2-7	CASENRGGEQYF
TRBV4-2	TRBJ2-7	CASSQDASGGFSVEQYF
TRBV20-1	TRBJ2-4	CSATGTSGVDIQYF
TRBV5-1	-	CASSPGLAGDNEQYF
TRBV7-2	TRBJ1-2	CASNSRGEATNYGYTF
TRBV5-1	TRBJ2-7	CASSLGSGLAYEQYF
TRBV24-1	TRBJ2-1	CATSDLTRNNEQFF
TRBV28	TRBJ2-7	CASRRQGDSYEQYF
TRBV5-1	TRBJ1-1	CASSFGGARSTEAFF
TRBV15	TRBJ2-5	CATSPPEGGETQYF
TRBV29-1	TRBJ1-1	CSVGWVNTEAFF
TRBV5-1	TRBJ2-3	CASSLWRADTDTQYF
TRBV27	-	CASTGKAANEQYF
TRBV7-2	TRBJ2-6	CASSLEASSGANVLTF
TRBV27	-	CASMRGGKNIQYF